A selection of T cell receptor beta chains follows, all from one sample in a study of cytomegalovirus exposure and HLA in healthy donors. The method was immunoSEQ multiplex PCR; TCRdb's version includes in-frame clones alone and lacks a portion of them. The data show around 150,000 clones, 70% to 80% seen once. Sequenced material: PBMCs. All receptors come from a middle-aged man in good health and CMV-seropositive. Each CDR3 is given with its conserved first and last residue. The D gene is left open where the match is weak.

J gene | D gene | V gene | CDR3 protein
TRBJ2-5 | TRBD1 | TRBV19 | CASSPGQGGSETQYF
TRBJ1-3 | . | TRBV28 | CASRTTASGNTIYF
TRBJ2-3 | TRBD2 | TRBV28 | CASSLTSGAGTDTQYF
TRBJ1-1 | TRBD1 | TRBV7-9 | CASSPLTGTNTEAFF
TRBJ1-3 | TRBD1 | TRBV29-1 | CSVAGGRGNTIYF
TRBJ2-5 | . | TRBV5-4 | CASSLGQNRETQYF
TRBJ2-1 | TRBD2 | TRBV4-3 | CASSQDRTSGARFF
TRBJ2-5 | TRBD2 | TRBV7-8 | CASSSSGGEETQYF
TRBJ2-7 | TRBD1 | TRBV7-2 | CASSPSQAQGTADNYEQYF
TRBJ1-2 | . | TRBV6-6 | CASSPSGDGYTF
TRBJ1-1 | . | TRBV5-4 | CASSLAPTRTTEAFF
TRBJ1-1 | TRBD1 | TRBV7-2 | CASGHPDRPFFLNTEAFF
TRBJ2-7 | TRBD2 | TRBV5-4 | CASSLAGGVSYEQYF
TRBJ1-1 | TRBD1 | TRBV9 | CASSGGQVNTEAFF
TRBJ2-7 | . | TRBV19 | CASSPGSSYEQYF
TRBJ2-3 | TRBD2 | TRBV6-5 | CASSSGGIPDTQYF
TRBJ1-5 | . | TRBV7-9 | CASSLAENWSNQPQHF
TRBJ1-3 | . | TRBV6-6 | CASSYSAGANTIYF
TRBJ1-2 | . | TRBV4-2 | CASSQDGLMAAGGYTF
TRBJ2-7 | . | TRBV7-2 | CASSSRMATYEQYF
TRBJ2-5 | TRBD1 | TRBV4-3 | CASSQFSRGRDQETQYF
TRBJ1-2 | . | TRBV27 | CASSFAGGYGYTF
TRBJ1-5 | . | TRBV19 | CASSIYRAVWQPQHF
TRBJ2-3 | TRBD2 | TRBV5-1 | CASSSGTITDTQYF
TRBJ2-3 | . | TRBV10-3 | CAISASIEQSTDTQYF
TRBJ1-5 | . | TRBV6-1 | CASSETAGQNQPQHF
TRBJ1-5 | TRBD1 | TRBV5-1 | CASSLRGPDQPQHF
TRBJ1-1 | TRBD1 | TRBV19 | CASSTETLRGRMNTEAFF
TRBJ1-1 | . | TRBV5-1 | CASSDQGALNTEAFF
TRBJ1-6 | TRBD1 | TRBV28 | CASSALQGSYNSPLHF
TRBJ2-5 | . | TRBV5-1 | CASSLAAGGLETQYF
TRBJ2-7 | . | TRBV23-1 | CASSHPGYEQYF
TRBJ2-1 | . | TRBV10-3 | CAIRNSKLASHYNEQFF
TRBJ2-1 | . | TRBV9 | CASSPTYNEQFF
TRBJ1-1 | . | TRBV5-4 | CASSPGEGNTEAFF
TRBJ2-7 | . | TRBV4-1 | CASSRASLSSYEQYF
TRBJ2-3 | TRBD2 | TRBV4-1 | CASSQMTSGVLLRTDTQYF
TRBJ1-3 | . | TRBV28 | CASRVGGLSGNTIYF
TRBJ2-5 | TRBD1 | TRBV6-5 | CASRRGQGQEAQYF
TRBJ1-5 | . | TRBV6-1 | CASSERGANQPQHF
TRBJ2-5 | . | TRBV19 | CASSIEAIGQGGETQYF
TRBJ2-7 | . | TRBV6-1 | CASRGLSSYEQYF
TRBJ2-7 | TRBD1 | TRBV11-2 | CASSLVRRQGDRLYEQYF
TRBJ2-7 | TRBD1 | TRBV9 | CASSGGQGSHEQYF
TRBJ2-7 | TRBD2 | TRBV9 | CASSATGTSGYEQYF
TRBJ1-3 | . | TRBV12-5 | CASGLGRGTGNTIYF
TRBJ2-7 | . | TRBV5-1 | CASSSGTYEQYF
TRBJ2-1 | TRBD2 | TRBV6-1 | CASSEAMGTSYNEQFF
TRBJ2-3 | TRBD1 | TRBV19 | CASRGRQGSTDTQYF